The rows below give T cell receptor beta chains drawn from one sample of a study of shared clonotypes between healthy human individuals. The data were produced by immunoSEQ multiplex PCR, yet TCRdb's version contains in-frame clones alone and is incomplete. The profile shows around 580,000 clones, roughly 98% of them singletons. Sequencing was done on a sample of naive CD8+ T cells sorted from blood. The receptors derive from a man aged 30 to 45 in good health. CDR3s include the opening cysteine and the closing phenylalanine or tryptophan. Each record gives: clone size, J gene, V gene, D gene, CDR3 DNA, CDR3 protein. The D gene is left open where the match is weak. Rows give clone size only sometimes, using once, few, many, or a class for an expanded clone.

NA TRBJ2-7 TRBV7-2 TRBD2 TGTGCCAGCAGCTTAGAGTTCGGGCGGGAGGGCCGATATTCGTACGAGCAGTACTTC CASSLEFGREGRYSYEQYF
NA TRBJ2-5 TRBV5-4 NA TGTGCCAGCAGCTTGGTTTCAGAAAAAGAGACCCAGTACTTC CASSLVSEKETQYF
NA TRBJ2-4 TRBV18 TRBD1 TGTGCCAGCTCACCGGGTGCAACAGGGGCTAGAGCCAAAAACATTCAGTACTTC CASSPGATGARAKNIQYF
NA TRBJ2-7 TRBV27 TRBD2 TGTGCCAGCAGTTCTCGGCGGCTAGCGGGTGCGGGCCCCTACGAGCAGTACTTC CASSSRRLAGAGPYEQYF
once TRBJ1-1 TRBV7-9 NA TGTGCCAGCAGTTTCGACCCCGGGACCGCTAACACTGAAGCTTTCTTT CASSFDPGTANTEAFF
NA TRBJ2-7 TRBV27 TRBD2 TGTGCCAGCAGTCCAGGACTAGCGGGAACGTACGAGCAGTACTTC CASSPGLAGTYEQYF
NA TRBJ1-4 TRBV11-2 NA TGTGCCAGCAGCTCCCCCGCGGGTGAAAAACTGTTTTTT CASSSPAGEKLFF
NA TRBJ2-3 TRBV6-5 TRBD2 TGTGCCAGCAGTTTTGGACTAGCCGATCACACAGATACGCAGTATTTT CASSFGLADHTDTQYF
NA TRBJ2-7 TRBV29-1 TRBD1 TGCAGCGTTAAAGTTGAGACAGGGCCTATTGACTCCTACGAGCAGTACTTC CSVKVETGPIDSYEQYF
NA TRBJ2-3 TRBV28 NA TGTGTAACCCAAAGGGGGACGACCACGAGGGATACGCAGTATTTT CVTQRGTTTRDTQYF
NA TRBJ2-1 TRBV7-2 NA TGTGCCAGCAGCTTATGGCTAGCAGATAATGAGCAGTTCTTC CASSLWLADNEQFF
NA TRBJ2-3 TRBV30 NA TGTGCCTGGAATGGCGGCGACGGAGATACGCAGTATTTT CAWNGGDGDTQYF
NA TRBJ1-5 TRBV5-8 NA TGTGCCAGCAGCTCCCGGCCATTCAATCAGCCCCAGCATTTT CASSSRPFNQPQHF
NA TRBJ2-7 TRBV9 NA TGTGCCAGCGGCTCCTACGAGCAGTACTTC CASGSYEQYF
NA TRBJ2-2 TRBV7-9 TRBD1 TGTGCCAGCAGCTTCGCGGGACAGGGGGATACCGGGGAGCTGTTTTTT CASSFAGQGDTGELFF
NA TRBJ2-2 TRBV5-4 TRBD1 TGTGCCAGCAGCCACCCGGACAGGGGACACACCGGGGAGCTGTTTTTT CASSHPDRGHTGELFF
once TRBJ1-3 TRBV7-2 NA TGTGCCAGCAGCTCCTCGTGGGCAGGCGGCCGCCCTGGAAACACCATATATTTT CASSSSWAGGRPGNTIYF
NA TRBJ2-1 TRBV7-9 NA TGTGCCAGCAGCCCCGGGACTGGTGAGCAGTTCTTC CASSPGTGEQFF
NA TRBJ2-5 TRBV29-1 TRBD2 TGCAGCGTCCCAGAGATAGCGGGAGGGTTTATTGTCGCTAACCAAGAGACCCAGTACTTC CSVPEIAGGFIVANQETQYF
NA TRBJ2-1 TRBV9 NA TGTGCCAGCAGCGTAGCTGCCGGGACTTACTCCTACAATGAGCAGTTCTTC CASSVAAGTYSYNEQFF
once TRBJ1-2 TRBV29-1 NA TGCAGCGTCTCGGCCGAAGGGGGGCATTTTGGCTACACCTTC CSVSAEGGHFGYTF
NA TRBJ2-7 TRBV27 TRBD2 TGTGCCAGCAGTGGGGGACTAGCGATAGACGAGCAGTACTTC CASSGGLAIDEQYF
NA TRBJ1-1 TRBV5-1 TRBD1 TGCGCCAGCAGCCCCGGACAGGTAATCACTGAAGCTTTCTTT CASSPGQVITEAFF
NA TRBJ2-7 TRBV7-9 TRBD2 TGTGCCAGCAGCCCGAAGACTAGCGGGTCCTACGAGCAGTACTTC CASSPKTSGSYEQYF
NA TRBJ1-2 TRBV6-5 NA TGTGCCAGCAGTTACTCGATCCGGACTGGCTACACCTTC CASSYSIRTGYTF
few TRBJ2-2 TRBV4-1 NA TGCGCCAGCAGCCAAGATGTGAGGGGAGGCACCGGGGAGCTGTTTTTT CASSQDVRGGTGELFF
NA TRBJ1-1 TRBV9 NA TGTGCCAGCAGCCCACGGGCCAACGTGAACACTGAAGCTTTCTTT CASSPRANVNTEAFF
NA TRBJ2-1 TRBV29-1 TRBD2 TGCAGCGTTGAAGAAGCGAAGCGGGGAGACTACAATGAGCAGTTCTTC CSVEEAKRGDYNEQFF
NA TRBJ1-5 TRBV6-1 NA TGTGCCAGCAGTCTAAGATCAAGGGGCAATCAGCCCCAGCATTTT CASSLRSRGNQPQHF
NA TRBJ2-7 TRBV9 TRBD2 TGTGCCAGCAGCGTTGGGACTAGCGGAGTCTACGAGCAGTACTTC CASSVGTSGVYEQYF
NA TRBJ2-5 TRBV25-1 TRBD2 TGTGCCAGCAGTCCCCCTCAAGGGAGGGCACAAGAGACCCAGTACTTC CASSPPQGRAQETQYF
NA TRBJ1-1 TRBV7-9 NA TGTGCCAGCAGCCCTAGCCTTGACAGGAGGAACACTGAAGCTTTCTTT CASSPSLDRRNTEAFF
NA TRBJ1-2 TRBV16 NA TGTGCCAGCAGCCAATCGGTATCGGGGACTGGCTACACCTTC CASSQSVSGTGYTF
NA TRBJ1-2 TRBV28 NA TGTGCCAGCAGTTTAATGGGGGGCTATGGCTACACCTTC CASSLMGGYGYTF
NA TRBJ2-5 TRBV7-7 NA TGTGCTAGCAGCCCCGAACTAGCAGGGGAAGAGACCCAGTACTTC CASSPELAGEETQYF
NA TRBJ2-5 TRBV7-9 NA TGTGCCAGCAGCTTACTGGCAGGGTTAGAGACGGAGACCCAGTACTTC CASSLLAGLETETQYF
NA TRBJ2-5 TRBV27 TRBD1 TGTGCCAGCAGTGAGGGGACAGGCCAAGAGACCCAGTACTTC CASSEGTGQETQYF
NA TRBJ2-4 TRBV4-1 NA TGCGCCAGCAGCCTTTACTCGGGGGCCAAAAACATTCAGTACTTC CASSLYSGAKNIQYF
NA TRBJ2-7 TRBV5-4 TRBD2 TGTGCCAGCAGGCCGGGACTAGCGGGAGTTGGTGAGCAGTACTTC CASRPGLAGVGEQYF
NA TRBJ2-5 TRBV28 TRBD2 TGTGCCAGCAGTTTCTTCCCTCCACAGACTAGCGGGGAAGAGACCCAGTACTTC CASSFFPPQTSGEETQYF
NA TRBJ2-2 TRBV28 NA TGTGCCAGCAGTTCTAGCCCTCTGAACACCGGGGAGCTGTTTTTT CASSSSPLNTGELFF
NA TRBJ2-1 TRBV5-1 TRBD1 TGCGCCAGCAGCTTGGCCGGGACAGGGGCCCCCTTGGGGTTCAATGAGCAGTTCTTC CASSLAGTGAPLGFNEQFF
NA TRBJ2-7 TRBV2 NA TGTGCCAGCAGGACGGCCTCCTACGAGCAGTACTTC CASRTASYEQYF
NA TRBJ2-2 TRBV28 NA TGTGCCAGCAGTTTTCTCGGGGAGCTGTTTTTT CASSFLGELFF
NA TRBJ1-5 TRBV2 NA TGTGCCAGCAGTGATGTACAGGTCAATCAGCCCCAGCATTTT CASSDVQVNQPQHF
NA TRBJ2-1 TRBV27 NA TGTGCCAGCAGTCCAACACCAGTCAATGAGCAGTTCTTC CASSPTPVNEQFF
NA TRBJ2-7 TRBV27 NA TGTGCCAGCAGTACTACGAAGGGGTACGAGCAGTACTTC CASSTTKGYEQYF
NA TRBJ2-1 TRBV7-3 TRBD2 TGTGCCAGCAGCTTTTCGGGAGGGACCTACAATGAGCAGTTCTTC CASSFSGGTYNEQFF